A single sample is the source of the 20 T cell receptor beta chains below, sequenced in a study of Ad26.COV2.S vaccination and SARS-CoV-2 variants. Sequencing was performed with immunoSEQ multiplex PCR; in TCRdb, only in-frame clones are kept and a portion is missing. The repertoire includes roughly 400,000 clones, 92% of them detected once, and around 1.7% sits in the top ten. Treatment indicated: about 20 received Ad26.COV2.S at low or high dose, single or two shots; several received placebo; per-sample allocation not given. Samples came from day 63 after the first vaccine or placebo injection. The sequencing used peripheral blood, collected in a trial of Ad26.COV2.S vaccine versus placebo. The receptors were sampled from a person aged 18-60 years who received the Ad26.COV2.S COVID-19 vaccine or a placebo.

This chain links TRBV6-2 or TRBV6-3 with TRBJ2-3; 12 bases match TRBD2. Germline CDR1 MNHEY, CDR2 SVGEGT. Trimming cost V 4 bases and J 8 bases; bases outside gene matches: 16. The CDR3 runs 18 residues. This CDR3 is CASSFPGLAGKDSGTQYF. As DNA, the CDR3 is TGTGCCAGCAGTTTTCCCGGACTAGCGGGAAAAGATTCGGGTACGCAGTATTTT.

The chain employs TRBV5-1 and TRBJ2-5, with 8 bases matching TRBD2. After removal of 2 bases from V and 5 bases from J, the junction contained 5 bases not matched to a gene. Germline V gives CDR1 SGHRS, CDR2 YFSETQ. This CDR3 is 14 amino acids long. The DNA of the CDR3 is TGCGCCAGCAGCTTTGCGGGGGGCGAGGAGACCCAGTACTTC. It yields the protein CASSFAGGEETQYF.

V usage is TRBV6-5 and J usage is TRBJ2-7; D unresolved. V was cut by 2 bases and J by 0 bases, with 8 bases left in between. This CDR3 is built from 14 residues. Germline V CDR1 and CDR2: MNHEY, SVGAGI. The CDR3 DNA reads TGTGCCAGCAGTTACCGAGGAGACTCCTACGAGCAGTACTTC. Residues: CASSYRGDSYEQYF.

The V and J genes are TRBV11-2 and TRBJ1-2; D remains unclear. V lost 4 bases and J 10 bases, leaving 16 bases between the germline ends. CDR3 length: 13 amino acids. The germline V gene encodes CDR1 SGHAT and CDR2 FQNNGV. The CDR3 region is CASSSGTVFDYTF. The CDR3 DNA reads as TGTGCCAGCAGCTCCGGTACCGTGTTTGACTACACCTTC.

The V gene is TRBV4-1, the J gene TRBJ2-5; TRBD2 matches at 7 bases. Unmatched junction bases numbered 10, after V lost 1 base and J lost 5 bases. This CDR3 is built from 16 residues. Germline CDR1 is MGHRA and CDR2 is YSYEKL. For the CDR3, the DNA is TGCGCCAGCAGCCAAGCCCCTCCGGGCGGGGGTGAGACCCAGTACTTC. This translates into CASSQAPPGGGETQYF.

The chain carries TRBV2 and TRBJ1-4, with unresolved D. CDR1 SNHLY and CDR2 FYNNEI come from the germline V gene. The CDR3 is made up of 15 amino acids. V lost 5 bases, J lost 4 bases, and 14 bases lay in between. The chain's CDR3 is CASSLSRGSNEKLFF. CDR3 DNA: TGTGCCAGCAGTCTAAGTCGGGGAAGTAATGAAAAACTGTTTTTT.

The CDR3 region has the DNA TGTGCCAGCAGTTCGACAGGGGTTTTCACTGAAGCTTTCTTT. Amino acid sequence: CASSSTGVFTEAFF. The rearrangement joins TRBV28 to TRBJ1-1; 8 bases map to TRBD1. Losses at the gene ends were 4 bases for V and 4 bases for J; bases not matched to a gene: 5. The CDR3 has 14 residues. From germline, CDR1 is MDHEN and CDR2 SYDVKM.

Details on this clone: Other DNA sequences within the sample encode an identical CDR3. The CDR3 is CASSFRVGTGELFF. The CDR3 DNA follows: TGTGCCAGCAGCTTCAGGGTCGGCACCGGGGAGCTGTTTTTT. V and J are TRBV7-2 and TRBJ2-2; possibly TRBD1 for D (5 bases). The germline CDR1 and CDR2 sequences are SGHTA and FQGNSA. The germline V and J ends were trimmed by 3 bases and 4 bases, with 9 bases remaining between them. The CDR3 runs 14 residues.

This sequence joins TRBV6-2 or TRBV6-3 and TRBJ1-2; TRBD1 might be the D (5 bases). V lost 2 bases, J lost 13 bases, and 11 bases lay in between. Germline V lookup: CDR1 MNHEY, CDR2 SVGEGT. This CDR3 has 11 amino acids. The CDR3 protein is CASSYMGPATF. CDR3 in DNA: TGTGCCAGCAGTTACATGGGACCCGCCACCTTC.

The genes are TRBV6-5 and TRBJ2-1, with TRBD2 identical over 7 bases. Germline lookup yields CDR1 MNHEY and CDR2 SVGAGI. The CDR3 totals 15 residues. The trim removed 7 bases at V and 4 bases at J, leaving 10 bases unmatched. This CDR3 is CASTSGVSPYNEQFF. In DNA, the CDR3 is TGTGCCAGCACAAGCGGGGTATCACCTTACAATGAGCAGTTCTTC.

The chain has TRBV7-2 and TRBJ2-7; 7 bases map to TRBD2. CDR1 SGHTA and CDR2 FQGNSA come from the germline V gene. Trimming at V came to 3 bases and at J to 6 bases, leaving 8 bases not matched to a gene. The CDR3 loop spans 14 amino acids. The CDR3 DNA reads as TGTGCCAGCAGCTTTGCTATATCGGGGGGCGAGCAGTACTTC. The encoded protein is CASSFAISGGEQYF.

The chain uses TRBV6-6 and TRBJ1-1, with D uncertain. The length of the CDR3 is 12 residues. Germline lookup yields CDR1 MNHNY and CDR2 SVGAGI (reference sequence). Trimming took off 0 bases at V and 11 bases at J, with 10 bases between the two ends. CDR3 nucleotides: TGTGCCAGCAGTTACTCGATTGATGGTGCTTTCTTT. This gives the protein CASSYSIDGAFF.

This chain connects TRBV7-2 to TRBJ2-7, with 9 bases lining up with TRBD1. The CDR3 runs to 16 residues. From germline, CDR1 is SGHTA and CDR2 FQGNSA. With V trimmed by 5 bases and J by 6 bases, 14 bases remained unmatched. The CDR3 nucleotides read TGTGCCAGCAGCCTCACCGCGGGACAGGGTGCCTTCGAGCAGTACTTC. It is translated as CASSLTAGQGAFEQYF.

The chain employs TRBV2 and TRBJ1-2; D unresolved. The V gene's germline CDR1 is SNHLY and CDR2 FYNNEI. CDR3 length equals 13 residues. V was trimmed by 6 bases and J by 3 bases, leaving 11 bases between them. The CDR3 here is CASRFDTYYGYTF. The CDR3 bases are TGTGCCAGCAGATTCGACACATACTATGGCTACACCTTC.

The genes are TRBV28 and TRBJ1-6; 7 nucleotides match TRBD1. This CDR3 region has 17 residues. V lost 1 base, J lost 3 bases, and 6 bases stayed unmatched. CDR1 is MDHEN and CDR2 is SYDVKM in the germline V gene. In nucleotides, the CDR3 is TGTGCCAGCAGTTTATTACAGGGGATGAACTATAATTCACCCCTCCACTTT. Its translation: CASSLLQGMNYNSPLHF.

J is TRBJ2-2 and V is TRBV7-9; possible D gene TRBD1, 5 bases. Germline V lookup: CDR1 SEHNR, CDR2 FQNEAQ (reference sequence). The CDR3 length is 17 residues. V lost 5 bases and J 6 bases, leaving 22 bases between the germline ends. For the CDR3, the DNA is TGTGCCAGCAGCCCAAGGGCGCAGGGCCAATTCTCCGGGGAGCTGTTTTTT. Translated: CASSPRAQGQFSGELFF. The full variable domain, completed using reference TRBV7-9 and TRBJ2-2, is DTGVSQNPRHKITKRGQNVTFRCDPISEHNRLYWYRQTLGQGPEFLTYFQNEAQLEKSRLLSDRFSAERPKGSFSTLEIQRTEQGDSAMYLCASSPRAQGQFSGELFFGEGSRLTVL.

V is TRBV7-9 and J is TRBJ2-5; 16 positions agree with TRBD2. The CDR3 contains 18 residues. Germline values: CDR1 SEHNR, CDR2 FQNEAQ (reference sequence). J was trimmed by 4 bases and V by 3 bases; bases with no gene match: 8. Here the CDR3 DNA reads TGTGCCAGCAGCTTGGGGACTAGCGGGGGGGCCTTCTTAGAGACCCAGTACTTC. It is translated as CASSLGTSGGAFLETQYF.

The chain carries TRBV6-2 or TRBV6-3 and TRBJ1-1; D is perhaps TRBD1 (6 bases). V shed 6 bases and J shed 6 bases, with 11 bases lying between them. Germline V gives CDR1 MNHEY, CDR2 SVGEGT. The CDR3 totals 12 residues. CDR3 coding DNA: TGTGCCAGCAGCTTCAACAGGGCTGAAGCTTTCTTT. Translating it yields CASSFNRAEAFF.

This clone appeared a single time. CDR3 in amino acids: CSVGGGVTNTIYF. The DNA for the CDR3 is TGCAGCGTTGGAGGAGGGGTGACAAACACCATATATTTT. J is TRBJ1-3 and V is TRBV29-1, with D perhaps TRBD1 (5 bases). The CDR3 sequence is 13 residues long. The germline gives CDR1 SQVTM, CDR2 ANQGSEA. V was clipped by 4 bases and J by 6 bases, with 13 bases between them.

This rearrangement joins TRBV7-2 to TRBJ2-2; tentatively, D is TRBD1 or TRBD2 (5 bases each). V shed 3 bases and J shed 1 base, with 9 bases lying between them. The germline gives CDR1 SGHTA, CDR2 FQGNSA. The CDR3 has 15 residues. CDR3 DNA: TGTGCCAGCAGCTTGACGGGGCGGAACACCGGGGAGCTGTTTTTT. Translation gives CASSLTGRNTGELFF. Filled out from reference TRBV7-2 and TRBJ2-2, the complete variable domain reads GAGVSQSPSNKVTEKGKDVELRCDPISGHTALYWYRQSLGQGLEFLIYFQGNSAPDKSGLPSDRFSAERTGGSVSTLTIQRTQQEDSAVYLCASSLTGRNTGELFFGEGSRLTVL.